This T cell receptor beta chain was observed in a study of beta chain features in type 1 diabetes. As for the study in general: The number of sorted cells examined across all samples was approximately 110,000,000. Study-wide results and caveats: In these data, an HLA type influence on TCRB rearrangement remained unresolved. All four CD4+ subsets of Type 1 diabetes patients contained TCRB CDR3s that were moderately but significantly shorter. VDJ junctions in type 1 diabetes patients carried more deletions and fewer insertions. Relative to healthy donors, patients appeared to have naive, central memory and Treg TCRB repertoires that were more similar.

This CDR3 spans 16 amino acids. CDR1 and CDR2 from the germline V gene are LGHNA and YNFKEQ. V lost 0 bases to trimming and J lost 2 bases, with 12 bases between them. What was sequenced were expressed TCRB transcripts, since all of the isolated RNA had been reverse transcribed. Using immunoSEQ multiplex PCR, the repertoire was profiled, and TCRdb retains in-frame clones only, with some absent. Of over 15,000 clones listed, about three quarters are singletons. This clone was found once. Its antigen is unknown. The sample was Tregs from blood. This sequence originates from a man aged 25 to 40 with type 1 diabetes. V is TRBV4-2 and J is TRBJ2-3, with D tentatively TRBD2 (5 bases). The DNA for the CDR3 is TGTGCCAGCAGCCAAGATCGCTACGGGGACACAGATACGCAGTATTTT. This encodes CASSQDRYGDTDTQYF.